The 31 T cell receptor beta chains in this list originate from one sample, sequenced in a study of technical replicates of blood from a handful of donors (dated by TCRdb to 2016 to 2017). The library was generated by the immunoSEQ multiplex PCR assay. TCRdb provides this immuneACCESS table in a form limited to in-frame rearrangements. Some clones are lacking; in checked studies, under half of them reflect an unresolved V gene, and why the rest are absent is not known. This sample lists some 94,000 clones; approximately 95% were detected once. Of the sample, around 0.37% falls within the top ten clones. The sequencing input was T cells isolated from PBMCs. All receptors come from a human donor in good health.

The rearrangement joins TRBV7-9 to TRBJ2-1; tentatively, D is TRBD1 (7 bases). Germline loops: CDR1 SEHNR, CDR2 FQNEAQ (reference sequence). CDR3 length: 15 residues. V was shortened by 5 bases and J by 4 bases, with 15 bases between the two germline ends. In nucleotides, the CDR3 is TGTGCCAGCAGCCTTTCCAGGGGGGTTTACAATGAGCAGTTCTTC. Translating gives CASSLSRGVYNEQFF.

V and J are TRBV28 and TRBJ2-7, with 10 bases aligning to TRBD2. Germline V gene sequence: CDR1 MDHEN, CDR2 SYDVKM. CDR3 length: 17 amino acids. V lost 7 bases to trimming and J lost 4 bases; unmatched junction nucleotides: 16. CDR3 sequence reads: CASTFTSPGLARYEQYF. The DNA for the CDR3 is TGTGCCAGCACTTTTACAAGTCCGGGACTAGCGCGGTACGAGCAGTACTTC. Complete variable domain (other parts from reference TRBV28 and TRBJ2-7): DVKVTQSSRYLVKRTGEKVFLECVQDMDHENMFWYRQDPGLGLRLIYFSYDVKMKEKGDIPEGYSVSREKKERFSLILESASTNQTSMYLCASTFTSPGLARYEQYFGPGTRLTVT.

This clone was picked up one time. The rearrangement uses TRBV5-1 and TRBJ2-1; 7 positions agree with TRBD1. This CDR3 contains 16 residues. Germline assignment: CDR1 SGHRS and CDR2 YFSETQ. The V and J ends lost 2 bases and 2 bases, in that order; junction bases with no gene match: 7. CDR3 region: CASSLSIGTAYNEQFF. The CDR3 nucleotides read TGCGCCAGCAGCTTAAGTATCGGGACAGCCTACAATGAGCAGTTCTTC.

The chain couples TRBV5-1 to TRBJ2-3, with 7 bases aligning to TRBD1. The CDR3 runs 16 residues. V dropped 2 bases and J dropped 4; count of bases not matched to a gene: 10. Germline V CDR1 and CDR2: SGHRS, YFSETQ. The CDR3 region has the DNA TGCGCCAGCAGCTTCCGCACCCCACAGGGGTCAGATACGCAGTATTTT. Translated, it gives CASSFRTPQGSDTQYF.

The V gene is TRBV9, the J gene TRBJ2-7; D is possibly TRBD2 (7 bases). The germline CDR1 and CDR2 sequences are SGDLS and YYNGEE. The V end lost 2 bases, the J end lost 2 bases, and 11 bases lay between the germline ends. This CDR3 is 14 amino acids long. The CDR3 region is CASSVGGDTYEQYF. The CDR3 DNA reads as TGTGCCAGCAGCGTGGGGGGGGACACCTACGAGCAGTACTTC. Variable domain in full (rest from reference TRBV9 and TRBJ2-7): DSGVTQTPKHLITATGQRVTLRCSPRSGDLSVYWYQQSLDQGLQFLIQYYNGEERAKGNILERFSAQQFPDLHSELNLSSLELGDSALYFCASSVGGDTYEQYFGPGTRLTVT.

The chain uses TRBV11-2 and TRBJ2-6; 7 nucleotides align to TRBD1. V gave up 5 bases and J gave up 2 bases; unmatched junction bases: 3. The CDR3 runs 15 residues. Germline loops: CDR1 SGHAT, CDR2 FQNNGV. CDR3 DNA sequence: TGTGCCAGCAGCCTGACAGGGACTGGGGCCAACGTCCTGACTTTC. It encodes CASSLTGTGANVLTF.

The rearrangement uses TRBV4-3 and TRBJ2-1, with 8 bases identical to TRBD2. After removal of 0 bases from V and 1 base from J, the junction contained 11 bases not matched to a gene. The CDR3 extends over 19 amino acids. CDR1 is LGHNA and CDR2 is YSLEER in the germline V gene. The CDR3 sequence is CASSQDRSSGWVSYNEQFF. For the CDR3, the DNA is TGCGCCAGCAGCCAAGATAGGTCTAGCGGGTGGGTGTCCTACAATGAGCAGTTCTTC.

On this clone: The sample carries other DNA sequences with the same CDR3. V gene TRBV20-1 combines with J gene TRBJ1-4; no definite D call. Germline V gene data show CDR1 as DFQATT and CDR2 as SNEGSKA (reference sequence). V lost 3 bases to trimming and J lost 13 bases, with 9 bases between them. This CDR3 contains 10 residues. Here the CDR3 DNA reads TGCAGTGCTAGGGATAGGAGACTGTTTTTT. Translated, it gives CSARDRRLFF.

The chain joins TRBV29-1 to TRBJ2-1; TRBD2 matches 9 bases. The CDR3 spans 14 residues. Germline-derived CDR1 and CDR2 are SQVTM and ANQGSEA. V trimming: 4 bases; J trimming: 7 bases; junction bases outside the gene matches: 8. The CDR3 protein is CSVGVAAGGNEQFF. The CDR3 nucleotides read TGCAGCGTTGGGGTGGCAGCGGGAGGAAATGAGCAGTTCTTC.

The V gene is TRBV27, the J gene TRBJ2-6; D ambiguous. The V gene's germline CDR1 is MNHEY and CDR2 SMNVEV (reference sequence). CDR3 length: 14 residues. The V and J ends lost 5 bases and 0 bases respectively, with 5 bases between them. This CDR3 reads CASSPFSGANVLTF. The CDR3 nucleotides are TGTGCCAGCAGTCCATTCTCTGGGGCCAACGTCCTGACTTTC.

The rearrangement links TRBV18 to TRBJ2-7; possible D gene TRBD2, 5 bases. Germline V gene sequence: CDR1 KGHSH, CDR2 LQKENI. The germline V and J ends were trimmed by 0 bases and 0 bases, with 6 bases remaining between them. The CDR3 has 14 residues. CDR3 region: CASSPPGSSYEQYF. DNA for the CDR3: TGTGCCAGCTCACCACCAGGGAGCTCCTACGAGCAGTACTTC.

The V call is TRBV7-8, the J call TRBJ2-2; D perhaps matches TRBD1 (6 bases). CDR1 is SGHVS and CDR2 is FQNEAQ in the germline V gene. V lost 4 bases to trimming and J lost 1 base, with 13 bases between them. This CDR3 is 16 amino acids long. Written as DNA, the CDR3 is TGTGCCAGCAGCTCTCAGGGGATAGGGAACACCGGGGAGCTGTTTTTT. Protein: CASSSQGIGNTGELFF.

The genes are TRBV11-3 and TRBJ1-1; D unresolved. This CDR3 contains 13 residues. The V and J ends lost 3 bases and 3 bases respectively, with 8 bases between them. Germline-derived CDR1 and CDR2 are SGHNT and YENEEA. CDR3 sequence: CASSFSMDTEAFF. In nucleotides, the CDR3 is TGTGCCAGCAGCTTCAGTATGGACACTGAAGCTTTCTTT. Using reference TRBV11-3 and TRBJ1-1 for the parts outside the CDR3, the full variable domain is EAGVVQSPRYKIIEKKQPVAFWCNPISGHNTLYWYLQNLGQGPELLIRYENEEAVDDSQLPKDRFSAERLKGVDSTLKIQPAELGDSAVYLCASSFSMDTEAFFGQGTRLTVV.

V gene TRBV7-9 combines with J gene TRBJ1-4, with TRBD1 as a possible D gene (6 bases). Germline CDR1 reads SEHNR; CDR2 reads FQNEAQ (reference sequence). V was shortened by 6 bases and J by 8 bases, with 16 bases between the two germline ends. The CDR3 is 14 amino acids. CDR3 amino acids: CASSPGTSEEKLFF. In DNA, the CDR3 is TGTGCCAGCAGTCCCGGGACAAGCGAGGAAAAACTGTTTTTT.

The rearrangement joins TRBV7-2 to TRBJ2-2; TRBD2 matches 7 bases. The length of the CDR3 is 18 residues. Germline CDR1 SGHTA, CDR2 FQGNSA. J was trimmed by 4 bases and V by 7 bases; bases with no gene match: 18. The CDR3 DNA reads as TGTGCCAGCACCCGTCCTGGGGGGAGGGGTCGTAGCACCGGGGAGCTGTTTTTT. It specifies CASTRPGGRGRSTGELFF.

The gene calls are TRBV18 and TRBJ1-5; a weak D match, TRBD1 (5 bases). Trimming cost V 7 bases and J 0 bases, with 13 bases left between them. The V gene's germline CDR1 is KGHSH and CDR2 LQKENI. The CDR3 is 15 amino acids. The CDR3 spells CASCDRPNSNQPQHF. DNA of the CDR3: TGTGCCAGCTGCGACAGACCGAATAGCAATCAGCCCCAGCATTTT.

The V gene is TRBV10-3, the J gene TRBJ1-2; D may be TRBD1 (6 bases). CDR1 is ENHRY, CDR2 SYGVKD, per germline. The CDR3 extends over 15 amino acids. V was pared by 10 bases and J by 1 base, with 19 bases between. For the CDR3, the DNA is TGTGCCAGCTGGGACACCTCAATAAATAACTATGGCTACACCTTC. Amino acids: CASWDTSINNYGYTF.

This chain joins TRBV18 and TRBJ2-1; 13 bases align to TRBD2. The V segment lost 3 bases and the J segment 7 bases; nucleotides outside the gene matches: 3. CDR3 length: 15 amino acids. Germline V gene lookup returns CDR1 KGHSH and CDR2 LQKENI. The CDR3 DNA is TGTGCCAGCTCACCGGGACTAGCGGGGTTTAATGAGCAGTTCTTC. Amino acid sequence: CASSPGLAGFNEQFF.

This chain connects TRBV25-1 to TRBJ2-1, with TRBD1 identical over 9 bases. This CDR3 comprises 15 residues. J was trimmed by 2 bases and V by 3 bases; bases with no gene match: 2. Germline V gene sequence: CDR1 MGHDK, CDR2 SYGVNS. The CDR3 region is CASSDWTGAYNEQFF. CDR3 DNA: TGTGCCAGCAGTGACTGGACAGGGGCCTACAATGAGCAGTTCTTC.

The gene calls are TRBV7-9 and TRBJ2-1, with 9 positions matching TRBD1. Germline trimming cut 2 bases from V and 4 bases from J; bases unmatched to any gene: 9. The germline CDR1 and CDR2 sequences are SEHNR and FQNEAQ (reference sequence). The length of the CDR3 is 17 residues. The CDR3 bases are TGTGCCAGCAGCTTAATTAGGACAGGGGTTATTTACAATGAGCAGTTCTTC. Translation: CASSLIRTGVIYNEQFF. Full variable domain (remainder filled in from reference TRBV7-9 and TRBJ2-1): DTGVSQNPRHKITKRGQNVTFRCDPISEHNRLYWYRQTLGQGPEFLTYFQNEAQLEKSRLLSDRFSAERPKGSFSTLEIQRTEQGDSAMYLCASSLIRTGVIYNEQFFGPGTRLTVL.

The chain employs TRBV9 and TRBJ1-1, with unresolved D. This CDR3 contains 14 residues. Germline assignment: CDR1 SGDLS and CDR2 YYNGEE. Trimming stripped 1 base from V and 0 bases from J, with 7 bases between. The CDR3 nucleotides are TGTGCCAGCAGCGTAATATCGGTGAACACTGAAGCTTTCTTT. It yields the protein CASSVISVNTEAFF.

A single count supports this clone. J is TRBJ1-2 and V is TRBV30; perhaps TRBD1 as D (5 bases). The germline CDR1 and CDR2 sequences are GTSNPN and SVGIG (reference sequence). The V end was cut by 4 bases, the J end by 1 base, with 10 bases between. The CDR3 totals 13 residues. CDR3 residues: CAWKIDSNYGYTF. CDR3 nucleotides: TGTGCCTGGAAGATTGACAGTAACTATGGCTACACCTTC.

The chain carries TRBV11-2 and TRBJ2-5; tentative D call: TRBD1 (5 bases). The germline CDR1 and CDR2 sequences are SGHAT and FQNNGV. Trimming cost V 5 bases and J 3 bases, with 10 bases left between them. The CDR3 spans 13 residues. The CDR3 reads CASSRGHKETQYF. The CDR3 nucleotides read TGTGCCAGCAGCCGTGGACATAAAGAGACCCAGTACTTC.

The chain carries TRBV19 and TRBJ2-7; no firm D call. CDR3 length: 11 residues. The V end lost 9 bases, the J end lost 4 bases, and 10 bases lay between the germline ends. Looked up from germline, CDR1 is LNHDA and CDR2 is SQIVND (reference sequence). CDR3 nucleotides: TGTGCCAGAGATTTAGATTACGAGCAGTACTTC. This gives the protein CARDLDYEQYF.

This clone was observed a handful of times. V usage is TRBV29-1 and J usage is TRBJ1-1; 9 bases map to TRBD1. CDR1 and CDR2 (germline): SQVTM, ANQGSEA. The CDR3 covers 14 residues. V was pared by 4 bases and J by 9 bases, with 12 bases of the junction left unmatched. CDR3 nucleotides: TGCAGCGTTGGGTGGGGACAGGGCATAGGGCAAGCTTTCTTT. It is translated as CSVGWGQGIGQAFF.

This clone appeared a single time. The V call is TRBV5-1, the J call TRBJ2-7; D is perhaps TRBD2 (6 bases). The V and J ends lost 1 base and 5 bases respectively, with 10 bases between them. The CDR3 has 13 residues. The germline gives CDR1 SGHRS, CDR2 YFSETQ. CDR3 loop: CASSLSTRNEQYF. The CDR3 bases are TGCGCCAGCAGCTTGTCGACTAGGAACGAGCAGTACTTC.

The chain is built from TRBV27 and TRBJ2-7, with 8 bases identical to TRBD2. The CDR3 extends over 14 amino acids. J gave up 2 bases and V 5 bases, and 5 bases lay outside the gene matches. Germline-derived CDR1 and CDR2 are MNHEY and SMNVEV (reference sequence). CDR3 nucleotide sequence: TGTGCCAGCAGTCCTAGCGGGCCCACCTACGAGCAGTACTTC. Its translation is CASSPSGPTYEQYF.

The rearrangement joins TRBV2 to TRBJ1-3; the D is unclear. This CDR3 has 16 residues. Trimming stripped 8 bases from V and 2 bases from J, with 19 bases between. Germline-derived CDR1 and CDR2 are SNHLY and FYNNEI. The DNA for the CDR3 is TGTGCCAGCCTATTTCCCGGGATTACGGCTGGAAACACCATATATTTT. This gives the protein CASLFPGITAGNTIYF.

This chain connects TRBV27 to TRBJ2-7, with 10 bases that match TRBD2. After removal of 5 bases from V and 6 bases from J, the junction contained 7 bases not matched to a gene. This CDR3 region has 14 residues. Germline V lookup: CDR1 MNHEY, CDR2 SMNVEV (reference sequence). CDR3 coding DNA: TGTGCCAGCAGTCCTGAACTAGCGGGGTTCGAGCAGTACTTC. This gives the protein CASSPELAGFEQYF.

V is TRBV4-1 and J is TRBJ2-5; possible D gene TRBD1, 6 bases. This CDR3 comprises 13 residues. Germline V gene sequence: CDR1 MGHRA, CDR2 YSYEKL. With 5 bases removed from V and 3 bases from J, the gap between germline ends came to 10 bases. CDR3 sequence reads: CASSTRTEETQYF. The CDR3 coding sequence is TGCGCCAGCAGCACCCGGACAGAAGAGACCCAGTACTTC.

This clone occurred once. V usage is TRBV28 and J usage is TRBJ2-7, with a weak D call TRBD1 (5 bases). Germline-derived CDR1 and CDR2 are MDHEN and SYDVKM. Trimming took off 6 bases at V and 0 bases at J, with 15 bases between the two ends. This CDR3 has 15 residues. The DNA of the CDR3 is TGTGCCAGCAGCGATCCACAGGTGAGCTCCTACGAGCAGTACTTC. Amino acid sequence: CASSDPQVSSYEQYF. The variable domain in full, with the rest retrieved from reference TRBV28 and TRBJ2-7, is DVKVTQSSRYLVKRTGEKVFLECVQDMDHENMFWYRQDPGLGLRLIYFSYDVKMKEKGDIPEGYSVSREKKERFSLILESASTNQTSMYLCASSDPQVSSYEQYFGPGTRLTVT.